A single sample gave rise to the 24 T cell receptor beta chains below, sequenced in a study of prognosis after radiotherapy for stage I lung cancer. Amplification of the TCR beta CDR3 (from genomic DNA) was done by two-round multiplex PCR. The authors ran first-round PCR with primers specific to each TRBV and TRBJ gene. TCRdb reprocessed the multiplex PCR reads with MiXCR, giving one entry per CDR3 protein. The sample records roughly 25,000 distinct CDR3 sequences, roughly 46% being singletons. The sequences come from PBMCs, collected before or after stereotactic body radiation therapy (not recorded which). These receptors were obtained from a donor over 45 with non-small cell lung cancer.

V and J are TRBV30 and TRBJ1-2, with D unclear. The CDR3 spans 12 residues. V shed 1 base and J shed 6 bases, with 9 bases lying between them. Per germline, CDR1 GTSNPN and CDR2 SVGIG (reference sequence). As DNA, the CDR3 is TGTGCCTGGAGTGGGCAGGCGAATGGCTACACCTTC. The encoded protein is CAWSGQANGYTF.

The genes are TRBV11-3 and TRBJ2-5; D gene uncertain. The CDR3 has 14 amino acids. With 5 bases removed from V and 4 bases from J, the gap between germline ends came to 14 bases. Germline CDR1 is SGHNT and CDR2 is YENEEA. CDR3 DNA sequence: TGTGCCAGCAGCCCGCGGACCTTGGGAGAGACCCAGTACTTC. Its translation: CASSPRTLGETQYF.

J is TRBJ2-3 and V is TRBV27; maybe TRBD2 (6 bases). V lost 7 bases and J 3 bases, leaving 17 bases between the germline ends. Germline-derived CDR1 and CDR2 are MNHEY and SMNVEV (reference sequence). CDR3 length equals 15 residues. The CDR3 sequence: CASIPQVLATDTQYF. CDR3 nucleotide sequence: TGTGCCAGCATTCCCCAGGTACTAGCAACAGATACGCAGTATTTT.

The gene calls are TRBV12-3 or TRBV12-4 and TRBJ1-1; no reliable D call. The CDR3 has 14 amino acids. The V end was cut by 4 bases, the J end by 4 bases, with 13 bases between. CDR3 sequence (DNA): TGTGCCAGCAGTTGGGCCGGGGTGGGCACTGAAGCTTTCTTT. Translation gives CASSWAGVGTEAFF.

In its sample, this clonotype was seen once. The CDR3 spells CASSDGVAGELFF. DNA for the CDR3: TGCGCCAGCAGCGACGGGGTTGCCGGGGAGCTGTTTTTT. V and J are TRBV5-1 and TRBJ2-2, with D possibly being TRBD2 (5 bases). Trimming took 4 bases from V and 6 from J, leaving 10 bases between them. This CDR3 is 13 amino acids long. CDR1 SGHRS and CDR2 YFSETQ come from the germline V gene.

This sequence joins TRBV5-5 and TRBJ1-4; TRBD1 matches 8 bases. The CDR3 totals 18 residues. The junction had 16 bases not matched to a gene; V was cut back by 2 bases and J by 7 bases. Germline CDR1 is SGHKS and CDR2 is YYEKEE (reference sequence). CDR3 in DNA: TGTGCCAGCAGCTTAAGTACACAGGGGGACCTGACGGGTGAAAAACTGTTTTTT. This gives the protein CASSLSTQGDLTGEKLFF. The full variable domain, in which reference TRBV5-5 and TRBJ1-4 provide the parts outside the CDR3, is DAGVTQSPTHLIKTRGQQVTLRCSPISGHKSVSWYQQVLGQGPQFIFQYYEKEERGRGNFPDRFSARQFPNYSSELNVNALLLGDSALYLCASSLSTQGDLTGEKLFFGSGTQLSVL.

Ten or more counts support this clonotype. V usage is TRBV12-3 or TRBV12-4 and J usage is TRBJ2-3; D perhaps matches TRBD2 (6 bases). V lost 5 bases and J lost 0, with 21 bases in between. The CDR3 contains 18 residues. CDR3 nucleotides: TGTGCCAGCAGTCCGGGACTGCGGCGGACCCTTAGCACAGATACGCAGTATTTT. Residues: CASSPGLRRTLSTDTQYF.

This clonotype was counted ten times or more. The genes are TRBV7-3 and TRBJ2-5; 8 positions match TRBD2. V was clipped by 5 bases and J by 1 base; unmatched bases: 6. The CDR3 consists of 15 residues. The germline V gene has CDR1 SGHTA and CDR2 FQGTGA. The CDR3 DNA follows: TGTGCCAGCAGCCGGGAGGGCCGATTCCAAGAGACCCAGTACTTC. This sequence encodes CASSREGRFQETQYF.

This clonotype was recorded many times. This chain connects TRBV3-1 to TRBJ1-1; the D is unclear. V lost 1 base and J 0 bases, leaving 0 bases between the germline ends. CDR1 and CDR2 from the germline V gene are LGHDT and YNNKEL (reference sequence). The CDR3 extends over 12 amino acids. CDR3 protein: CASSQVNTEAFF. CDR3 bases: TGTGCCAGCAGCCAAGTGAACACTGAAGCTTTCTTT.

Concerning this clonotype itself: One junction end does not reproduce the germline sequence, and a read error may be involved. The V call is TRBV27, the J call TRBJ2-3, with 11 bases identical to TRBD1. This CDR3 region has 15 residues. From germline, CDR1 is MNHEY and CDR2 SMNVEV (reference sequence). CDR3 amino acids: CASSFPGQGADTQYF. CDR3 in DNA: TGCGCCAGCAGTTTCCCGGGACAGGGGGCAGATACGCAGTATTTT.

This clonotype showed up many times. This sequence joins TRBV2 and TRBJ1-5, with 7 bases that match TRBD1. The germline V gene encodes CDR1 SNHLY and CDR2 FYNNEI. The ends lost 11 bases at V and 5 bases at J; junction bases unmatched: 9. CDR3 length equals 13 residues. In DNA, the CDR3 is TGTGCCGTACAACAGGGGTCGCATCAGCCCCAGCATTTT. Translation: CAVQQGSHQPQHF.

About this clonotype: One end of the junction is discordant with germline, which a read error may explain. The CDR3 region has the DNA TGTGCCATCAGTCTTGAGGGGACCGGGGAGCTGTTTTTT. The encoded protein is CAISLEGTGELFF. The rearrangement joins TRBV12-3 or TRBV12-4 to TRBJ2-2; D is perhaps TRBD1 or TRBD2 (5 bases each). The CDR3 contains 13 residues.

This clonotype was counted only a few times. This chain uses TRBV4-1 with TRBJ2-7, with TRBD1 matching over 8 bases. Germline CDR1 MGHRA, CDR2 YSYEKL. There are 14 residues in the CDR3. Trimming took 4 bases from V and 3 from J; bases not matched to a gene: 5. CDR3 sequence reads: CASSPRTGSYEQYF. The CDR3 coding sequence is TGCGCCAGCAGCCCCCGGACAGGGAGCTACGAGCAGTACTTC.

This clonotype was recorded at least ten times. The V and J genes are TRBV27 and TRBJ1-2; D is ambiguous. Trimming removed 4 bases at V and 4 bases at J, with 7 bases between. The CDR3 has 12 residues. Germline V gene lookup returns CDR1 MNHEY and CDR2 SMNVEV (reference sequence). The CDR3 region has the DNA TGTGCCAGCAGTTCCAGGCCCTATGGCTACACCTTC. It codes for CASSSRPYGYTF.

The CDR3 DNA reads TGTGCCAGCAGCCCTCGGCCATACTACAATGAGCAGTTCTTC. It yields the protein CASSPRPYYNEQFF. The V and J genes are TRBV7-3 and TRBJ2-1; D is unresolved. Germline values: CDR1 SGHTA, CDR2 FQGTGA. The length of the CDR3 is 14 residues. V was pared by 5 bases and J by 3 bases, with 11 bases between. Filled out from reference TRBV7-3 and TRBJ2-1, the complete variable domain reads GAGVSQTPSNKVTEKGKYVELRCDPISGHTALYWYRQSLGQGPEFLIYFQGTGAADDSGLPNDRFFAVRPEGSVSTLKIQRTERGDSAVYLCASSPRPYYNEQFFGPGTRLTVL.

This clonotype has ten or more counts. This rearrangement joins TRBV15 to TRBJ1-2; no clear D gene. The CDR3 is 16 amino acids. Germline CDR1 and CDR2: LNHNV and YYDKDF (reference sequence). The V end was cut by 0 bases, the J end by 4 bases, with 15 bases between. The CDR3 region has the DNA TGTGCCACCAGCAGAGATCAAAAACGGGGAGCCTATGGCTACACCTTC. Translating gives CATSRDQKRGAYGYTF.

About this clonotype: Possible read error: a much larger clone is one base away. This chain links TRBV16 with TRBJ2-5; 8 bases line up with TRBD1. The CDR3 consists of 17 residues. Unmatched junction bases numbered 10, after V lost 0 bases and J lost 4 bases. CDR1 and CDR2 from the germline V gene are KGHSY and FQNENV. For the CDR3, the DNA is TGTGCCAGCAGCCAATCGATCTTGACAGGGGCCGCAGAGACCCAGTACTTC. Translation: CASSQSILTGAAETQYF.

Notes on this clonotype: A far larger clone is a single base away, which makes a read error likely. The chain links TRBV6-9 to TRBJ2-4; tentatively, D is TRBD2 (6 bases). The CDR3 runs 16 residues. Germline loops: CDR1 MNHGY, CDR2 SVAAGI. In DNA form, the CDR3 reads TGTGCCAGCAGTTACTCTTGGCAACTAGCCAAAAACATTGAGTACTTC. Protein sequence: CASSYSWQLAKNIEYF.

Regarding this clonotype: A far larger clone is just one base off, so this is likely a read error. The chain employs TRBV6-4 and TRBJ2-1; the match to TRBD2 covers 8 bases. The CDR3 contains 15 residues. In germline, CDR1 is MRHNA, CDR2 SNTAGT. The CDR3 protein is CASSYPSGLLNEKFF. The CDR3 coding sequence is TGTGCCAGCAGTTACCCTAGCGGGTTACTGAATGAGAAGTTCTTC.

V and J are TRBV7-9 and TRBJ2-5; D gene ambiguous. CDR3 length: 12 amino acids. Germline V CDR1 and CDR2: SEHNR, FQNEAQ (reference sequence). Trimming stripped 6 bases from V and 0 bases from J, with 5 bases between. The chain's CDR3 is CASSQNQETQYF. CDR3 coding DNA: TGTGCCAGCAGTCAAAACCAAGAGACCCAGTACTTC.

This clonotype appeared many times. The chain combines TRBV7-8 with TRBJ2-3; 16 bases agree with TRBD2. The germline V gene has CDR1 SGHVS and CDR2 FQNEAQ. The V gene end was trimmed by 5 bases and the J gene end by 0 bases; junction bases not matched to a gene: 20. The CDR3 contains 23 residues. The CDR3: CASSETTIPGLAGGSPSTDTQYF. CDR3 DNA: TGTGCCAGCAGCGAAACCACCATACCGGGACTAGCGGGAGGGTCCCCGAGCACAGATACGCAGTATTTT. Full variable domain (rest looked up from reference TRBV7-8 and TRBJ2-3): GAGVSQSPRYKVAKRGQDVALRCDPISGHVSLFWYQQALGQGPEFLTYFQNEAQLDKSGLPSDRFFAERPEGSVSTLKIQRTQQEDSAVYLCASSETTIPGLAGGSPSTDTQYFGPGTRLTVL.

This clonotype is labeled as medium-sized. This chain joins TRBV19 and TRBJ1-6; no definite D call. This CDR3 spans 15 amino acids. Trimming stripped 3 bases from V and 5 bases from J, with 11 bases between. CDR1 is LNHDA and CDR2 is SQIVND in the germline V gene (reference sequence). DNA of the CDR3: TGTGCCAGTAGTATCTCGAGATTCAATAATTCACCCCTCCACTTT. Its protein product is CASSISRFNNSPLHF.

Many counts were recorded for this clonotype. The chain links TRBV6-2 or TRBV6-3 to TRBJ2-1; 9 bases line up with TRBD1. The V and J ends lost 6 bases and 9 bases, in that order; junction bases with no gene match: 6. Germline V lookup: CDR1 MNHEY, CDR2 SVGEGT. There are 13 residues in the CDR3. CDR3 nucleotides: TGTGCCAGCAGAAGACAGGGGGACGGTGAGCAGTTCTTC. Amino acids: CASRRQGDGEQFF.

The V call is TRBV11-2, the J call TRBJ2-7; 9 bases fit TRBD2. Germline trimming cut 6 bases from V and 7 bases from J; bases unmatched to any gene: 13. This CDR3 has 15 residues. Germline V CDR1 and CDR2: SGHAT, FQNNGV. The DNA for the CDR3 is TGTGCCAGCAGTAACCCCGCGGGGGGGGCGCTTGAGCAGTACTTC. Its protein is CASSNPAGGALEQYF.